The T cell receptor (beta chain) described here comes from a study of cytomegalovirus exposure and HLA in healthy donors. General study findings and limits: Overall, around 160 TCR beta chains were annotated as cytomegalovirus-associated.

As concerns this clone: What it binds is not known.

CDR1 is LGHNT, CDR2 FRNRAP, per germline. This CDR3 comprises 12 residues. Trimming cost V 6 bases and J 7 bases, with 10 bases left between them. Primers: 60 Vbeta forward and 13 Jbeta reverse. Method: immunoSEQ multiplex PCR; TCRdb's copy keeps in-frame clones and lacks some. The table shows 180,000 or so clones, with 70% to 80% occurring only once. The sample comprised PBMCs. The clonotype comes from a man aged 18-30 years in good health and CMV-seronegative. This chain connects TRBV12-5 to TRBJ1-5; D call uncertain. Here the CDR3 DNA reads TGTGCTAGTGGGCTGGCCGGGCAGCCCCAGCATTTT. Protein sequence: CASGLAGQPQHF.